One sample yielded the 10 T cell receptor beta chains listed below, sequenced in a study of blood T cell repertoires in COVID-19. Data came from immunoSEQ multiplex PCR; TCRdb stores just in-frame clones and leaves some out. The repertoire has around 100,000 clones, 80% to 90% of them found once; the top ten carry about a tenth. Sequences were obtained from peripheral blood. These TCRs come from a man aged 40-50 years with active or convalescent COVID-19.

The rearrangement joins TRBV7-2 to TRBJ1-1; the match to TRBD1 covers 7 bases. The CDR3 sequence is 15 residues long. Germline V gene data show CDR1 as SGHTA and CDR2 as FQGNSA. V lost 1 base, J lost 1 base, and 3 bases stayed unmatched. CDR3 amino acids: CASSLGGGKNTEAFF. The DNA of the CDR3 is TGTGCCAGCAGCTTAGGAGGGGGCAAGAACACTGAAGCTTTCTTT. The full variable domain, its missing parts supplied by reference TRBV7-2 and TRBJ1-1, is GAGVSQSPSNKVTEKGKDVELRCDPISGHTALYWYRQSLGQGLEFLIYFQGNSAPDKSGLPSDRFSAERTGGSVSTLTIQRTQQEDSAVYLCASSLGGGKNTEAFFGQGTRLTVV.

This chain joins TRBV6-1 and TRBJ2-7; a weak D match, TRBD2 (5 bases). V shed 0 bases and J shed 0 bases, with 9 bases lying between them. Germline V gene data show CDR1 as MNHNS and CDR2 as SASEGT. The CDR3 sequence is 15 residues long. CDR3 in amino acids: CASSEALDSSYEQYF. CDR3 nucleotides: TGTGCCAGCAGTGAAGCTTTGGACTCCTCCTACGAGCAGTACTTC.

The chain has TRBV6-5 and TRBJ1-3; the match to TRBD1 covers 7 bases. Trimming cost V 6 bases and J 1 base; bases outside gene matches: 0. This CDR3 is 13 amino acids long. Germline CDR1 is MNHEY and CDR2 is SVGAGI. The CDR3: CASRQGSGNTIYF. The CDR3 nucleotides are TGTGCCAGCAGACAGGGGTCTGGAAACACCATATATTTT.

The chain links TRBV5-1 to TRBJ1-5, with 8 positions matching TRBD1. The CDR3 runs to 17 residues. After removal of 0 bases from V and 1 base from J, the junction contained 6 bases not matched to a gene. Germline values: CDR1 SGHRS, CDR2 YFSETQ. The CDR3 sequence: CASSLASGGWSNQPQHF. DNA for the CDR3: TGCGCCAGCAGCTTGGCCTCAGGGGGCTGGAGCAATCAGCCCCAGCATTTT.

J is TRBJ1-4 and V is TRBV6-6; a possible D gene is TRBD1 (6 bases). CDR1 is MNHNY, CDR2 SVGAGI, per germline (reference sequence). The CDR3 runs to 17 residues. V was cut by 5 bases and J by 4 bases, with 20 bases left in between. The CDR3 protein is CASSRTTGTSRNEKLFF. CDR3 DNA sequence: TGTGCCAGCAGTCGAACAACCGGGACAAGTCGTAATGAAAAACTGTTTTTT.

The chain recombines TRBV7-2 with TRBJ1-1; D is undetermined. CDR3 length: 14 amino acids. Looked up from germline, CDR1 is SGHTA and CDR2 is FQGNSA. Trimming stripped 1 base from V and 1 base from J, with 7 bases between. CDR3 DNA: TGTGCCAGCAGCTTAGGGCAGCGGAACACTGAAGCTTTCTTT. Translated, it gives CASSLGQRNTEAFF.

This clone showed up just a few times. The V call is TRBV6-5, the J call TRBJ1-2; D uncertain. From germline, CDR1 is MNHEY and CDR2 SVGAGI. Trimming removed 8 bases at V and 5 bases at J, with 21 bases between. The CDR3 totals 15 residues. The CDR3 DNA is TGTGCCAGCCGGGTGCGTTTGGCAGCACCTTATGGCTACACCTTC. The encoded protein is CASRVRLAAPYGYTF.

V is TRBV7-3 and J is TRBJ1-2; 9 nucleotides align to TRBD1. Germline assignment: CDR1 SGHTA and CDR2 FQGTGA. The junction had 11 bases not matched to a gene; V was cut back by 5 bases and J by 10 bases. The CDR3 has 14 amino acids. Here the CDR3 reads CASSPYPGTGLYTF. The CDR3 nucleotides are TGTGCCAGCAGCCCATATCCCGGGACAGGGCTCTACACCTTC. The variable domain in full, completed from reference TRBV7-3 and TRBJ1-2, reads GAGVSQTPSNKVTEKGKYVELRCDPISGHTALYWYRQSLGQGPEFLIYFQGTGAADDSGLPNDRFFAVRPEGSVSTLKIQRTERGDSAVYLCASSPYPGTGLYTFGSGTRLTVV.

In this sample, this clone turned up a few times. V is TRBV7-3 and J is TRBJ2-7, with D perhaps matching TRBD1 (6 bases). From germline, CDR1 is SGHTA and CDR2 FQGTGA. The V and J ends lost 3 bases and 2 bases respectively, with 11 bases between them. CDR3 size: 14 residues. The CDR3 DNA is TGTGCCAGCAGCTTGGGAGCAGGGGCCTACGAGCAGTACTTC. Translation: CASSLGAGAYEQYF. The entire variable domain, with the rest obtained from reference TRBV7-3 and TRBJ2-7, is as follows: GAGVSQTPSNKVTEKGKYVELRCDPISGHTALYWYRQSLGQGPEFLIYFQGTGAADDSGLPNDRFFAVRPEGSVSTLKIQRTERGDSAVYLCASSLGAGAYEQYFGPGTRLTVT.

This clone was seen more than once but under ten times. The chain has TRBV18 and TRBJ1-5; a possible D gene is TRBD1 (5 bases). There are 17 residues in the CDR3. Germline CDR1 reads KGHSH; CDR2 reads LQKENI. V was clipped by 6 bases and J by 9 bases, with 27 bases between them. In DNA form, the CDR3 reads TGTGCCAGCTCTTCTGGGGCAAGTATAGGGTCTGCATGGCCCCAGCATTTT. It encodes CASSSGASIGSAWPQHF.